Below, 9 T cell receptor beta chains from the same sample are listed, as sequenced in a study of cytomegalovirus exposure and HLA in healthy donors. 13 Jbeta primers and 60 Vbeta primers were used for the PCR. The method was immunoSEQ multiplex PCR; TCRdb's version includes in-frame clones alone and lacks a portion of them. Seen here are about 130,000 clones, around 77% observed once, and the top ten hold about 1.3%. The sample taken for sequencing was PBMCs. Source of these receptors: a man over 45 in good health and CMV-seronegative.

V and J are TRBV23-1 and TRBJ1-1; no clear D. TRBV23-1 is flagged as an ORF with uncertain function. The length of the CDR3 is 13 residues. V was shortened by 0 bases and J by 1 base, with 3 bases between the two germline ends. CDR3 coding DNA: TGCGCCAGCAGTCAATCGCGGAACACTGAAGCTTTCTTT. It yields the protein CASSQSRNTEAFF.

The V and J genes are TRBV2 and TRBJ1-2; 8 nucleotides match TRBD1. This CDR3 spans 13 amino acids. The J segment lost 7 bases and the V segment lost 6 bases, leaving 7 bases of the junction unmatched. The germline gives CDR1 SNHLY, CDR2 FYNNEI. The CDR3: CASRVGQGFGYTF. The CDR3 region has the DNA TGTGCCAGCAGAGTTGGACAGGGTTTTGGCTACACCTTC.

The rearrangement uses TRBV7-2 and TRBJ2-3; D is perhaps TRBD2 (5 bases). Looked up from germline, CDR1 is SGHTA and CDR2 is FQGNSA. V lost 1 base, J lost 3 bases, and 14 bases lay in between. CDR3 length: 16 amino acids. CDR3 protein: CASSLGPSIGTDTQYF. The CDR3 DNA follows: TGTGCCAGCAGCTTAGGGCCTAGCATAGGTACAGATACGCAGTATTTT.

The CDR3 DNA follows: TGTGCCTGGGAAGGCCAGGGAGGCAATGAGCAGTTCTTC. Its protein product is CAWEGQGGNEQFF. The genes are TRBV30 and TRBJ2-1, with TRBD2 as a possible D gene (6 bases). Per germline, CDR1 GTSNPN and CDR2 SVGIG (reference sequence). V lost 5 bases and J lost 6, with 14 bases in between. CDR3 length: 13 amino acids.

The V call is TRBV28, the J call TRBJ1-1; D unresolved. From germline, CDR1 is MDHEN and CDR2 SYDVKM. Trimming pared 6 bases from V and 5 bases from J, leaving 7 bases between. The CDR3 spans 11 residues. CDR3 DNA sequence: TGTGCCAGCAGGAGAACGACTGAAGCTTTCTTT. Amino acid sequence: CASRRTTEAFF.

This CDR3 is CASSSLADSYEQYF. In nucleotides, the CDR3 is TGTGCCAGCAGCTCACTAGCGGACTCCTACGAGCAGTACTTC. J is TRBJ2-7 and V is TRBV5-5; 8 nucleotides match TRBD2. Germline V CDR1 and CDR2: SGHKS, YYEKEE (reference sequence). This CDR3 has 14 residues. The ends lost 3 bases at V and 0 bases at J; junction bases unmatched: 2.

This clone was seen more than once but under ten times. DNA of the CDR3: TGTGCCAGCAGTGAACCCAGTTACATCTACGAGCAGTACTTC. It encodes CASSEPSYIYEQYF. The J gene is TRBJ2-7, the V gene TRBV6-1; D remains unclear. Trimming removed 2 bases from V and 3 bases from J, with 11 bases in between. The CDR3 loop spans 14 amino acids. CDR1 and CDR2 (germline): MNHNS, SASEGT.

This clone has more than one count but fewer than ten. The chain employs TRBV9 and TRBJ2-7, with TRBD1 matching 7 bases. The length of the CDR3 is 16 residues. The germline CDR1 and CDR2 sequences are SGDLS and YYNGEE. Trimming took 0 bases from V and 3 from J; bases not matched to a gene: 9. The CDR3 DNA is TGTGCCAGCAGCGTAGGGTCTGGGACAGCAAACTACGAGCAGTACTTC. The encoded protein is CASSVGSGTANYEQYF.

The rearrangement joins TRBV19 to TRBJ2-2; 9 bases agree with TRBD2. CDR1 is LNHDA, CDR2 SQIVND, per germline (reference sequence). The CDR3 totals 16 residues. V shed 7 bases and J 5 bases; nucleotides not matched to a gene: 11. For the CDR3, the DNA is TGTGCCAGTATGGCGGGAGGGCCAGTTTCGACCGGGGAGCTGTTTTTT. Amino acid sequence: CASMAGGPVSTGELFF.